This TCR beta chain is drawn from a study of blood T cell repertoires in COVID-19. The overall study: Sites in the United States, Italy and Spain provided acute and convalescent COVID-19 samples. Sources were T cells, B-cell-depleted T cells, or PBMCs; the material itself was cDNA or gDNA.

The authors' processing: From reference gene primer amplification, estimates of nucleated cell counts were derived. Clones were sequenced by immunoSEQ multiplex PCR, and TCRdb holds only the in-frame ones, with some missing. Clone size and the V and J calls come from that table; the DNA yielded D and trimming. The table shows a few hundred thousand clones, with approximately 86% occurring only once. Germline V gene data show CDR1 as SGDLS and CDR2 as YYNGEE. V shed 2 bases and J 10 bases; nucleotides not matched to a gene: 6. This CDR3 contains 15 residues. The receptor's source is a young man with active or convalescent COVID-19. The source material was peripheral blood. V usage is TRBV9 and J usage is TRBJ2-1; 13 nucleotides agree with TRBD2. The CDR3 is CASSVRTSGGGEQFF. The CDR3 bases are TGTGCCAGCAGCGTGAGGACTAGCGGGGGCGGAGAGCAGTTCTTC. Variable domain in full (rest from reference TRBV9 and TRBJ2-1): DSGVTQTPKHLITATGQRVTLRCSPRSGDLSVYWYQQSLDQGLQFLIQYYNGEERAKGNILERFSAQQFPDLHSELNLSSLELGDSALYFCASSVRTSGGGEQFFGPGTRLTVL.